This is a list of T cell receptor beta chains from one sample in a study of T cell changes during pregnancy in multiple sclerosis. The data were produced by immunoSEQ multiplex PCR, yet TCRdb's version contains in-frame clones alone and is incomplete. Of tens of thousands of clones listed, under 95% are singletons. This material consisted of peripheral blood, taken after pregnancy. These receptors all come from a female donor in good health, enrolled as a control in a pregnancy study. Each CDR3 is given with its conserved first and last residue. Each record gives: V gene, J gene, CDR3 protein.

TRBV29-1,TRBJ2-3,CSVGHGSSDTQYF
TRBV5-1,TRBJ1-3,CASTETGGGNTIYF
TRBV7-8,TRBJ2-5,CASSQGTSLETQYF
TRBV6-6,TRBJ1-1,CASSRPRDRGTEAFF
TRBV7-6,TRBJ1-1,CASSLEPQGAMNTEAFF
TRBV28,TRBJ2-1,CASSSPRPKLNNEQFF
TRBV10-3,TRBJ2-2,CAISRQDVNTGELFF
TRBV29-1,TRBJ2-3,CSVDGGAKRSTDTQYF
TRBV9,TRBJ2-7,CASSPGGSHEQYF
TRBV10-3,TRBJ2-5,CAISRTSGGAGETQYF
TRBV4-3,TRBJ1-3,CASSQDRAGAGGNTIYF
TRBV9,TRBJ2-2,CASSGGLVTGELFF
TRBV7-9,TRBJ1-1,CASRAGEADTFSEAFF
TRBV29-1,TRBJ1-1,CSVEDGATEAFF
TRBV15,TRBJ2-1,CASARTGTNEQFF
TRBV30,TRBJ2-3,CAWTGGTSWRTDTQYF
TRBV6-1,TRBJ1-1,CASRDTGYAEAFF
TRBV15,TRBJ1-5,CATSRVDHGNQPQHF
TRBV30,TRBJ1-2,CAWSVQGTGYGYTF
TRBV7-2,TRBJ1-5,CASSRSGNQPQHF
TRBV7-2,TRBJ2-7,CASSQDRVYEQYF
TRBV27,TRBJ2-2,CASGTPGQGAGGELFF
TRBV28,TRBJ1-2,CASSSWAAGLSYGYTF